This T cell receptor (beta chain) was obtained from a study of blood T cell repertoires in COVID-19. Study as a whole: From the United States, Italy and Spain came samples of acute and convalescent COVID-19. T cells, B-cell-depleted T cells, or PBMCs supplied cDNA or gDNA.

Original processing notes: Estimated nucleated cell counts came from reference gene primer amplification. The data were produced by immunoSEQ multiplex PCR, yet TCRdb's version contains in-frame clones alone and is incomplete. The DNA was the basis for D and trimming; V, J and clone size are from that table. The profile shows under 250,000 clones, 70% to 85% of them singletons. The sequenced material came from peripheral blood. The sequence derives from an elderly man with acute or convalescent COVID-19.

CDR3 nucleotide sequence: TGTGCCAGCGCTCTGCCGGGGACAGGTTTTTACGAGCAGTACTTC. This sequence encodes CASALPGTGFYEQYF. The chain carries TRBV6-4 and TRBJ2-7; 8 nucleotides agree with TRBD1. CDR3 length: 15 amino acids. With V trimmed by 8 bases and J by 4 bases, 13 bases remained unmatched. Germline V lookup: CDR1 MRHNA, CDR2 SNTAGT.